The 30 T cell receptor beta chains below come from one sample, sequenced in a study of T cells in Graves' hyperthyroidism and ophthalmopathy. There were TCR beta CDR3 regions amplified from RNA transcripts. When the TCR CDR3 underwent first-round RT-PCR, the HTBI primer set was used. One entry per CDR3 protein, called by TCRdb with MiXCR from the multiplex PCR reads. The sample has around 600,000 distinct CDR3 sequences, 15% to 20% seen once. The sequencing input was blood. Receptors were obtained from a middle-aged woman with Graves' ophthalmopathy.

The chain couples TRBV20-1 to TRBJ1-5; possibly TRBD1 for D (5 bases). V gave up 0 bases and J gave up 1 base, with 13 bases separating them. The CDR3 length is 16 residues. Germline assignment: CDR1 DFQATT and CDR2 SNEGSKA (reference sequence). The CDR3 coding sequence is TGCAGTGCTAGAGATTCAGGGTCTGTGAGCAATCAGCCCCAGCATTTT. Its protein is CSARDSGSVSNQPQHF.

This clonotype was found many times. This chain uses TRBV10-3 with TRBJ2-1; D call uncertain. The CDR3 extends over 12 amino acids. Per the germline V gene, CDR1 is ENHRY and CDR2 is SYGVKD. V lost 2 bases and J lost 6, with 5 bases in between. CDR3 DNA sequence: TGTGCCATCAGTGAGCTATCCAATGAGCAGTTCTTC. This gives the protein CAISELSNEQFF.

This clonotype was seen more than once but under ten times. The rearrangement uses TRBV30 and TRBJ1-5, with a tentative D call TRBD1 (5 bases). Per the germline V gene, CDR1 is GTSNPN and CDR2 is SVGIG (reference sequence). The germline V and J ends were trimmed by 8 bases and 13 bases, with 24 bases remaining between them. This CDR3 region has 13 residues. The CDR3 DNA sequence: TGTGCCAGTAGTATGGATGGGGCCCTAGCACAGCATTTT. Amino acid sequence: CASSMDGALAQHF. Full variable domain (missing parts from reference TRBV30 and TRBJ1-5): SQTIHQWPATLVQPVGSPLSLECTVEGTSNPNLYWYRQAAGRGLQLLFYSVGIGQISSEVPQNLSASRPQDRQFILSSKKLLLSDSGFYLCASSMDGALAQHFGDGTRLSIL.

In DNA form, the CDR3 reads TGCAGTGCTAGAGTGGGACAGTCTGGAAACACCATATATTTT. This encodes CSARVGQSGNTIYF. The chain carries TRBV20-1 and TRBJ1-3, with 7 bases fitting TRBD1. The length of the CDR3 is 14 residues. V lost 1 base to trimming and J lost 1 base; unmatched junction nucleotides: 1. CDR1 DFQATT and CDR2 SNEGSKA come from the germline V gene (reference sequence).

The rearrangement joins TRBV7-9 to TRBJ1-6; D remains unclear. CDR1 SEHNR and CDR2 FQNEAQ come from the germline V gene (reference sequence). V lost 5 bases and J lost 7, with 15 bases in between. The CDR3 sequence is 15 residues long. CDR3 protein: CASSAYTPANSPLHF. CDR3 coding DNA: TGTGCCAGCAGCGCCTACACACCGGCCAATTCACCCCTCCACTTT.

Ten or more counts support this clonotype. The J gene is TRBJ2-5, the V gene TRBV7-2; 8 positions agree with TRBD2. CDR1 and CDR2 from the germline V gene are SGHTA and FQGNSA. V was clipped by 1 base and J by 1 base; unmatched bases: 5. The CDR3 contains 16 residues. The CDR3 reads CASSLGASGSQETQYF. The CDR3 region has the DNA TGTGCCAGCAGCTTAGGTGCCAGCGGGAGCCAAGAGACCCAGTACTTC.

This rearrangement joins TRBV5-1 to TRBJ2-2; the match to TRBD2 covers 16 bases. Trimming cost V 5 bases and J 1 base; bases outside gene matches: 11. The CDR3 extends over 20 amino acids. In germline, CDR1 is SGHRS, CDR2 YFSETQ. The CDR3 DNA sequence: TGCGCCAGCAGAGGGACTAGCGGGAGGGTACCTAAAAAGAACACCGGGGAGCTGTTTTTT. Its translation is CASRGTSGRVPKKNTGELFF.

The chain joins TRBV6-1 to TRBJ2-3; possible D gene TRBD2, 6 bases. Per germline, CDR1 MNHNS and CDR2 SASEGT. The CDR3 is 15 amino acids. The V end was cut by 3 bases, the J end by 2 bases, with 12 bases between. Written as DNA, the CDR3 is TGTGCCAGCAGTGAGGGGGGACTGGACACAGATACGCAGTATTTT. It is translated as CASSEGGLDTDTQYF.

This clonotype showed up many times. J is TRBJ1-6 and V is TRBV3-1; D ambiguous. Trimming stripped 0 bases from V and 7 bases from J, with 7 bases between. Germline CDR1 LGHDT, CDR2 YNNKEL (reference sequence). This CDR3 has 14 amino acids. The CDR3 bases are TGTGCCAGCAGCCAAGAGGACCGCAATTCACCCCTCCACTTT. Its protein is CASSQEDRNSPLHF.

In its sample, this clonotype was seen a few times. V is TRBV12-3 or TRBV12-4 and J is TRBJ2-5; TRBD2 matches at 7 bases. The V and J ends lost 3 bases and 9 bases, in that order; junction bases with no gene match: 10. CDR3 length: 14 amino acids. The CDR3 spells CASSLGGTPGAQYF. CDR3 coding DNA: TGTGCCAGCAGTTTGGGGGGGACTCCTGGAGCCCAGTACTTC.

The sample holds many counts of this clonotype. The V gene is TRBV6-1, the J gene TRBJ2-2, with D possibly matching TRBD2 (6 bases). V was clipped by 5 bases and J by 7 bases, with 14 bases between them. Germline loops: CDR1 MNHNS, CDR2 SASEGT. The CDR3 is 14 amino acids. DNA of the CDR3: TGTGCCAGCAGTTTGACTAGTATAGTCGGGGAGCTGTTTTTT. Protein: CASSLTSIVGELFF.

This clonotype has only a few counts. A read error is possible here, since a much larger clone lies one base away. The genes are TRBV10-3 and TRBJ1-1; the D gene is possibly TRBD1 (6 bases). Germline CDR1 ENHRY, CDR2 SYGVKD. This CDR3 region has 14 residues. The CDR3 region has the DNA TGTGCCACCAGTGCGACAGGAGAGAACACTGAAGCTTTCTTT. Translation: CATSATGENTEAFF.

This chain uses TRBV6-1 with TRBJ2-1; D not resolved. Germline CDR1 MNHNS, CDR2 SASEGT. The CDR3 extends over 13 amino acids. Deletions cut 8 bases from V and 5 bases from J, with 13 bases between. Written as DNA, the CDR3 is TGTGCCAGCTTCGGTCTCTCGGACAATGAGCAGTTCTTC. Protein: CASFGLSDNEQFF.

This clonotype was seen more than once but under ten times. The chain employs TRBV4-1 and TRBJ2-5, with D perhaps TRBD2 (5 bases). This CDR3 spans 16 amino acids. V lost 4 bases, J lost 0 bases, and 15 bases lay in between. Germline CDR1 is MGHRA and CDR2 is YSYEKL. CDR3 DNA: TGCGCCAGCAGCCGCCCGGGGAAAGGAAACCAAGAGACCCAGTACTTC. Residues: CASSRPGKGNQETQYF.

The sample holds many counts of this clonotype. The rearrangement uses TRBV7-3 and TRBJ2-1, with no clear D. Trimming took off 1 base at V and 2 bases at J, with 12 bases between the two ends. There are 16 residues in the CDR3. Germline V CDR1 and CDR2: SGHTA, FQGTGA. The CDR3 here is CASSLRSGFPYNEQFF. In DNA, the CDR3 is TGTGCCAGCAGCTTAAGGTCTGGGTTTCCCTACAATGAGCAGTTCTTC.

A note on this clonotype: This may arise from a read error, as a much more abundant clone is one base away. The rearrangement uses TRBV2 and TRBJ2-3; D possibly uses TRBD1 or TRBD2 (5 bases each). The germline V and J ends were trimmed by 9 bases and 9 bases, with 13 bases remaining between them. This CDR3 spans 11 amino acids. Germline CDR1 reads SNHLY; CDR2 reads FYNNEI. The CDR3 here is CASQSGTTQYF. The DNA for the CDR3 is TGTGCCAGTCAATCCGGGACGACGCAGTATTTT.

The table lists this clonotype with a few counts. The chain carries TRBV7-9 and TRBJ2-5; the match to TRBD2 covers 7 bases. From germline, CDR1 is SEHNR and CDR2 FQNEAQ (reference sequence). This CDR3 has 14 residues. V shed 6 bases and J 0 bases; nucleotides not matched to a gene: 4. The CDR3 spells CASSTLADQETQYF. In DNA form, the CDR3 reads TGTGCCAGCAGTACCCTAGCGGACCAAGAGACCCAGTACTTC.

The CDR3 nucleotides read TGTGCCAGCAGCTTGGGACACAGGGGGTGGACCGGGGAGCTGTTTTTT. Protein: CASSLGHRGWTGELFF. The V gene is TRBV5-5, the J gene TRBJ2-2; TRBD1 matches 8 bases. The V gene's germline CDR1 is SGHKS and CDR2 YYEKEE (reference sequence). CDR3 length equals 16 residues. V was clipped by 0 bases and J by 5 bases; unmatched bases: 6.

This clonotype was counted at least ten times. The chain recombines TRBV5-5 with TRBJ2-3; D not certain. V lost 2 bases and J lost 8, with 12 bases in between. From germline, CDR1 is SGHKS and CDR2 YYEKEE (reference sequence). This CDR3 contains 13 residues. The CDR3, as DNA: TGTGCCAGCAGCTTCGACTCCGTAGGTACGCAGTATTTT. It translates to CASSFDSVGTQYF.

V usage is TRBV19 and J usage is TRBJ1-2; D gene ambiguous. V dropped 5 bases and J dropped 8 bases, with 15 bases sitting between them. CDR1 is LNHDA and CDR2 is SQIVND in the germline V gene (reference sequence). This CDR3 comprises 13 residues. CDR3 nucleotides: TGTGCCAGTAGTTTCGCGGGGAATGGAGGCTACACCTTC. Its translation: CASSFAGNGGYTF.

Ten or more counts support this clonotype. The chain combines TRBV27 with TRBJ1-3, with D perhaps matching TRBD1 (5 bases). V was cut by 6 bases and J by 5 bases, with 20 bases left in between. CDR3 length: 16 residues. The V gene's germline CDR1 is MNHEY and CDR2 SMNVEV (reference sequence). Here the CDR3 reads CASSPPLPGFRNTIYF. The CDR3 region has the DNA TGTGCCAGCAGCCCCCCTTTGCCAGGGTTTCGAAACACCATATATTTT.

CDR3 region: CASTRTPGGNQPQHF. The CDR3 DNA follows: TGTGCCAGTACCAGGACACCGGGTGGCAATCAGCCCCAGCATTTT. This rearrangement joins TRBV19 to TRBJ1-5, with D possibly being TRBD1 (5 bases). The length of the CDR3 is 15 residues. V was shortened by 7 bases and J by 2 bases, with 15 bases between the two germline ends. Germline lookup yields CDR1 LNHDA and CDR2 SQIVND (reference sequence). The variable domain in full, completed from reference TRBV19 and TRBJ1-5, reads DGGITQSPKYLFRKEGQNVTLSCEQNLNHDAMYWYRQDPGQGLRLIYYSQIVNDFQKGDIAEGYSVSREKKESFPLTVTSAQKNPTAFYLCASTRTPGGNQPQHFGDGTRLSIL.

This clonotype was seen a few times. The genes are TRBV11-1 and TRBJ1-1; 11 nucleotides agree with TRBD1. The CDR3 totals 16 residues. The V gene end was trimmed by 5 bases and the J gene end by 9 bases; junction bases not matched to a gene: 14. Looked up from germline, CDR1 is SGHAT and CDR2 is FQDESV (reference sequence). CDR3 DNA: TGTGCCAGCAGCCAGCATCATGGACAGGGGGCCGGTAAAGCTTTCTTT. Translated: CASSQHHGQGAGKAFF.

This chain links TRBV10-3 with TRBJ1-1, with D possibly TRBD1 on 5 matching bases. This CDR3 spans 13 amino acids. Trimming stripped 10 bases from V and 0 bases from J, with 12 bases between. Germline assignment: CDR1 ENHRY and CDR2 SYGVKD. CDR3 sequence reads: CATRQNLNTEAFF. CDR3 in DNA: TGTGCCACCCGACAGAATCTGAACACTGAAGCTTTCTTT.

J is TRBJ1-5 and V is TRBV27; TRBD1 agrees at 10 bases. Germline lookup yields CDR1 MNHEY and CDR2 SMNVEV (reference sequence). V gave up 1 base and J gave up 4 bases; unmatched junction bases: 1. CDR3 length: 15 residues. The chain's CDR3 is CASSLLGQGNQPQHF. CDR3 coding DNA: TGTGCCAGCAGTTTATTGGGACAGGGGAATCAGCCCCAGCATTTT.

This clonotype was found many times. The gene calls are TRBV2 and TRBJ2-3; no definite D call. Trimming removed 2 bases from V and 4 bases from J, with 13 bases in between. There are 15 residues in the CDR3. The germline V gene encodes CDR1 SNHLY and CDR2 FYNNEI. The CDR3 reads CASSERVPRPDTQYF. The DNA for the CDR3 is TGTGCCAGCAGTGAACGTGTACCCCGCCCAGATACGCAGTATTTT.

This clonotype was counted a few times. The chain joins TRBV5-1 to TRBJ1-4, with unresolved D. The CDR3 totals 17 residues. V lost 1 base and J lost 4, with 17 bases in between. Germline-derived CDR1 and CDR2 are SGHRS and YFSETQ. This CDR3 is CASSLSTQQINNEKLFF. The CDR3 nucleotides are TGCGCCAGCAGCTTGTCAACGCAACAGATTAATAATGAAAAACTGTTTTTT.

In its sample, this clonotype was seen many times. The J gene is TRBJ2-7, the V gene TRBV11-2; possibly TRBD1 for D (6 bases). This CDR3 has 13 amino acids. Trimming removed 5 bases from V and 4 bases from J, with 12 bases in between. Germline CDR1 SGHAT, CDR2 FQNNGV. The CDR3 bases are TGTGCCAGCAGCACAGGGTCTTGGTACGAGCAGTACTTC. Protein product: CASSTGSWYEQYF.

The V and J genes are TRBV5-1 and TRBJ1-4; no firm D call. V was clipped by 2 bases and J by 5 bases, with 13 bases between them. The CDR3 sequence is 15 residues long. Germline V gene lookup returns CDR1 SGHRS and CDR2 YFSETQ. CDR3 bases: TGCGCCAGCAGCTTCCGAGGAAGTGTGAATGAAAAACTGTTTTTT. As protein: CASSFRGSVNEKLFF.

In its sample, this clonotype was seen a few times. The chain is built from TRBV6-5 and TRBJ2-5; D unresolved. CDR1 and CDR2 (germline): MNHEY, SVGAGI. The V gene lost 3 bases and the J gene lost 5 bases, with 7 bases spanning the gap. The CDR3 consists of 12 residues. Written as DNA, the CDR3 is TGTGCCAGCAGTTATAGGTCGGAGACCCAGTACTTC. Translating gives CASSYRSETQYF.